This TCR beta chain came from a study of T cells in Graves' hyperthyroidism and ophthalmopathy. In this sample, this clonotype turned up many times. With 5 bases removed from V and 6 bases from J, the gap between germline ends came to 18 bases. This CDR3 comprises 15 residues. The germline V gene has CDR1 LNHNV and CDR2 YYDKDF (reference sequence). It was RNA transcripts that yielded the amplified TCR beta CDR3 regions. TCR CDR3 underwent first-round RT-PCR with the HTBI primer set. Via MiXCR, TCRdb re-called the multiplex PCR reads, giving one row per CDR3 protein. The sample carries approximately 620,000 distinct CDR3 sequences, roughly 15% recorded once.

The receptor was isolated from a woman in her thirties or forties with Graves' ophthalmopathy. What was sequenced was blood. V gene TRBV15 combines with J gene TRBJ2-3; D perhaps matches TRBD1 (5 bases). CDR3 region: CATSARASGADTQYF. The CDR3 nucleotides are TGTGCCACCAGCGCCCGGGCGAGTGGGGCGGATACGCAGTATTTT.